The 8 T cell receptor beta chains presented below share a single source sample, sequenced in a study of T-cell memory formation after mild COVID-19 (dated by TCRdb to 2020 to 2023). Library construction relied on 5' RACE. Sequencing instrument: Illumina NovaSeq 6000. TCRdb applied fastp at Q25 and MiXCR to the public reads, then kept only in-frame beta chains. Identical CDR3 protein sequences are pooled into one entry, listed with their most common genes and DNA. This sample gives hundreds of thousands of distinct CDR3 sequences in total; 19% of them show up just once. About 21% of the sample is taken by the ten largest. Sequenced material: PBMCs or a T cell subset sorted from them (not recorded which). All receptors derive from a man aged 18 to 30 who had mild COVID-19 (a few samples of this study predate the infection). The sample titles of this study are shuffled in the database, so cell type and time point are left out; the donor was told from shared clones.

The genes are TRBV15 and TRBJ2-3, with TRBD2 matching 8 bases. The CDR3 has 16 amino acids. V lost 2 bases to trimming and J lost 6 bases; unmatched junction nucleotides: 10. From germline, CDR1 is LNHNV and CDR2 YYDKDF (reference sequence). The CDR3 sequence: CATSRSGGAAPDTQYF. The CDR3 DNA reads TGTGCCACCAGCAGATCCGGGGGGGCCGCTCCGGATACGCAGTATTTT.

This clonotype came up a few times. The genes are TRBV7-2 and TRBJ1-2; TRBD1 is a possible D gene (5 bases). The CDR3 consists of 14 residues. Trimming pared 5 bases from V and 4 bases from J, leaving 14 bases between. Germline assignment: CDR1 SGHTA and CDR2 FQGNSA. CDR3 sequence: CASSLDGGTYGYTF. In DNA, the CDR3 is TGTGCCAGCAGCCTCGACGGGGGTACCTATGGCTACACCTTC.

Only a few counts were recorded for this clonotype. Here the CDR3 DNA reads TGCGCCAGCAGCCCCGAATCGCTATCCTCCTACAATGAGCAGTTCTTC. Translated, it gives CASSPESLSSYNEQFF. The chain joins TRBV5-1 to TRBJ2-1; D gene ambiguous. In germline, CDR1 is SGHRS, CDR2 YFSETQ. The germline V and J ends were trimmed by 4 bases and 0 bases, with 14 bases remaining between them. The CDR3 loop spans 16 amino acids.

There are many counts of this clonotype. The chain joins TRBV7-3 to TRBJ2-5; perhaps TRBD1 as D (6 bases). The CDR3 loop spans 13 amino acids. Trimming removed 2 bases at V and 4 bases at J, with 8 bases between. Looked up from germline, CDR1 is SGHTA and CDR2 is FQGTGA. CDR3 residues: CASSLGRGETQYF. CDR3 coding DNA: TGTGCCAGCAGCTTAGGCAGGGGAGAGACCCAGTACTTC.

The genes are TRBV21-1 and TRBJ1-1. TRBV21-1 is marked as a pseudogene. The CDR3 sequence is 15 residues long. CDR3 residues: CASNWGEGFLNEAFF. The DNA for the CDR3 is TGTGCCAGCAACTGGGGGGAGGGATTCTTGAATGAAGCTTTCTTT.

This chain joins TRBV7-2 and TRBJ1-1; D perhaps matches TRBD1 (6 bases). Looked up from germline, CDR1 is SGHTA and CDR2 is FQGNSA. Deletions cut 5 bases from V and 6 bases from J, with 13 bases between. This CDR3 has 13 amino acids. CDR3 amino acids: CASSLRTVPEAFF. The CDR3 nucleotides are TGTGCCAGCAGCCTCAGGACAGTTCCTGAAGCTTTCTTT.

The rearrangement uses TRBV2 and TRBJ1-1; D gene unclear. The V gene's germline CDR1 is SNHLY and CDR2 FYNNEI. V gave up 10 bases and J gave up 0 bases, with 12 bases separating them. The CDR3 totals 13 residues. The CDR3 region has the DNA TGTGCCACCTTGACGGAACTGAACACTGAAGCTTTCTTT. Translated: CATLTELNTEAFF.

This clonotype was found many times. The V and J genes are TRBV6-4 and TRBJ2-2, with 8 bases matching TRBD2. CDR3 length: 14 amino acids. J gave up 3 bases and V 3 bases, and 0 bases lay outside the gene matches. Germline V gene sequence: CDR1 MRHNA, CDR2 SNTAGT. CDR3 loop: CASSERGDTGELFF. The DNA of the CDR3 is TGTGCCAGCAGTGAGCGGGGGGACACCGGGGAGCTGTTTTTT.